This T cell receptor (beta chain) was documented in a study of T cells in Graves' hyperthyroidism and ophthalmopathy (dated by TCRdb to between 2018 and 2020). Describing the broader study: Peripheral blood samples were taken at the time of initial diagnosis, prior to any treatment. After blood sampling, hyperthyroidism patients were treated with methimazole at a starting dose of 30 mg daily, and ophthalmopathy patients were treated with high-dose intravenous methylprednisolone. A discovery cohort of about 100 patients, about 44 with Graves' ophthalmopathy and about 58 with stable Graves' hyperthyroidism, was used to find distinguishing TCR V-J signatures. The approximately 100 discovery patients were randomly split 7:3 into training and test sets. Prospective prediction of ophthalmopathy was tested in an independent validation cohort of approximately 19 hyperthyroidism patients and roughly 16 patients who later progressed to ophthalmopathy. In six Graves' hyperthyroidism patients, the study also compared T-cell repertoires from thyroid tissue with T-cell repertoires from blood. The paper reports TCR Vbeta CDR3 sequencing of about 140 peripheral blood samples: 40 to 45 ophthalmopathy, about 75 hyperthyroidism and approximately 17 progressor patients.

The TCR beta CDR3 regions were amplified from RNA transcripts. A first-round RT-PCR of the TCR CDR3 used the HTBI primer set with the Qiagen OneStep RT-PCR kit. A second multiplex PCR round built the libraries, followed by size selection and purification. Sequencing of the libraries was done on an Illumina HiSeq2000 using paired-end 100 bp reads. The authors' pipeline ran thus. SOAPnuke was used to process the raw data, removing reads that contained adapters or uncalled bases, had a mean Phred below 15, or lacked an exact match to the constant primer or identifier. High-quality paired reads were merged with COPE v1.2.5, and unique nucleotide sequences were defined as clonotypes. Clonotypes were aligned to IMGT TRBV, TRBD and TRBJ reference segments using MiTCR v1.1. The analysis included only V-J combinations with a frequency above 0.0001, which together covered over 98% of the repertoires. The TCS score was defined as the ratio of F50 (clonal expansion) to E x V (chaos), calculated using BLOSUM62-based TCRdist between CDR3 peptides within each V-J. Welch's t-statistics and random forest reduced approximately 520 V-J features to roughly 13, which were used in a naive Bayes classifier (R e1071). Using fastp trimming at Q25 and MiXCR clonotype assembly, TCRdb reanalyzed the public sequencing data and kept in-frame beta chains. One record per CDR3 amino acid sequence lists the most common genes and DNA. TCRdb, not the authors, supplied the V and J calls. This sample is represented by roughly 740,000 distinct CDR3 sequences; about a sixth of them were singletons. Over 7.5% of the sample is held by the ten biggest clonotypes.

This clonotype has ten or more counts. Its specific antigen is unknown. No qualities accompany the bases; no much larger clone lies one base away. From a lookup of the germline V gene, CDR1 and CDR2 are MNHEY and SVGEGT. Measured from the cysteine to the phenylalanine, the CDR3 is 17 residues long. Just CDR3 DNA is preserved here, 51 bases in frame from base 1. For this chain, trimming is 3 bases at the V end and 3 bases at the J end, and the number of junction bases without a gene match is 13. General conclusions and limits of the study: In validation, the model predicted progression to ophthalmopathy a median of roughly 6.1 months before onset, with roughly 71% sensitivity and 72.22% specificity. Ophthalmopathy was separated from stable hyperthyroidism by a 13 V-J signature model, with roughly 88% sensitivity and about 81% specificity obtained in cross-validation and 80%/75% obtained in testing. No statistical method was used to set the sample size in advance, and investigators knew the group allocation. Blood samples also contained most of the expanded thyroid clonotypes (frequency above 0.001), which suggests that blood repertoires may reflect thyroid immune responses.

Stable Graves' hyperthyroidism was defined as no progression to ophthalmopathy during 18 months of follow-up. Hyperthyroidism patients were newly diagnosed, had a disease duration of under 2 months, and were aged 18 to 65 years. The study excluded patients with uncontrolled infections, other autoimmune diseases, pregnancy or lactation. Diagnoses relied on clinical symptoms, serum thyroxine and TRAb, thyroid ultrasound and orbital computed tomography. Ficoll-Paque density gradient centrifugation was used to isolate PBMCs from approximately 10 ml of fresh peripheral blood. Trizol reagent was used to extract total RNA, and RNA quality was then checked on an Agilent 2100 Bioanalyzer.

This sequence uses TRBV6-2 or TRBV6-3 and TRBJ2-7, and TRBD1 aligns with 8 junction nucleotides. The source is a man aged 18 to 29 with Graves' hyperthyroidism. Sample: blood. In nucleotide form, the sequence is TGTGCCAGCAGTTATAATCCGCGGCAGGGGGCAAGCTACGAGCAGTACTTC. Its translation is CASSYNPRQGASYEQYF.